The T cell receptor beta chain under discussion was sequenced for a study of T cells in localized non-small cell lung cancer. Study-level points and caveats: The study detected a median approximately 55 of the top 100 tumor clones in adjacent lung.

With V trimmed by 2 bases and J by 5 bases, 7 bases remained unmatched. There are 15 residues in the CDR3. Germline V gene lookup returns CDR1 MNHNS and CDR2 SASEGT. Here immunoSEQ multiplex PCR was the method, and the copy in TCRdb shows in-frame clones only, minus some. The repertoire has some 32,000 clones, roughly 92% of them found once; the top ten carry around 0.73%. This clone was recorded once. Its antigen is not known. The specimen comprised peripheral blood, sampled before any cancer treatment. This sequence was found in a woman between 35 and 70 years old with stage I lung adenocarcinoma. This chain connects TRBV6-1 to TRBJ1-2; 8 bases fit TRBD1. CDR3 coding DNA: TGTGCCAGCAGTGAACGGCAGGGGGCTGGGTATGGCTACACCTTC. It codes for CASSERQGAGYGYTF.